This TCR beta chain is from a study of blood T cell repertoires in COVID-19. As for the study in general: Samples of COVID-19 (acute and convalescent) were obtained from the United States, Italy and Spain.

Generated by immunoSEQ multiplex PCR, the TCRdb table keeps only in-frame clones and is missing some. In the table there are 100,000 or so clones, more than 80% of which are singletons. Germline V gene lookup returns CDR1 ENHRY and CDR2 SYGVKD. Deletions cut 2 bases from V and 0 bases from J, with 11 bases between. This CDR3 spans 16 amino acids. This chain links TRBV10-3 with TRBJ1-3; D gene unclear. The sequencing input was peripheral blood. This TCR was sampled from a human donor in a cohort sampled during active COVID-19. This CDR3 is CAISEREASSGNTIYF. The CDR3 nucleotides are TGTGCCATCAGTGAGAGGGAGGCCTCCTCTGGAAACACCATATATTTT.